This T cell receptor beta chain derives from a study of cytomegalovirus exposure and HLA in healthy donors. Study-wide points: The listing of roughly 160 TCR beta chains classed them as cytomegalovirus-associated. Testing in vitro showed a few CMV-associated chains specific for CMV antigens. First-cohort TCR clusters tended to co-occur in the 130 or so validation repertoires, a later analysis found.

Sequenced by immunoSEQ multiplex PCR; TCRdb stores in-frame clones only, minus some. Seen here are tens of thousands of clones, 84% observed once, and the top ten hold 12%. Per germline, CDR1 MNHEY and CDR2 SMNVEV (reference sequence). The CDR3 sequence is 12 residues long. Trimming stripped 2 bases from V and 4 bases from J, with 6 bases between. Details on this clone: Antigen unknown.

Material: PBMCs. The source is a woman younger than 30 in good health and CMV-seropositive. The J gene is TRBJ2-7, the V gene TRBV27; D uncertain. As DNA, the CDR3 is TGTGCCAGCAGTTTAGACGGGTACGAGCAGTACTTC. Its protein product is CASSLDGYEQYF.